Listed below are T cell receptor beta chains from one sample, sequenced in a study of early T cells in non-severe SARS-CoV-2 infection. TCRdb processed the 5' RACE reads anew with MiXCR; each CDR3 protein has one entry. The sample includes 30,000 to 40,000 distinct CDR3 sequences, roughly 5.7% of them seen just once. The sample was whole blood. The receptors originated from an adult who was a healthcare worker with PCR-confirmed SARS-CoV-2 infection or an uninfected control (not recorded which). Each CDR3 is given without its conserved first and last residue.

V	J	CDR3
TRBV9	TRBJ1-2	ASSVAGGVYGYT
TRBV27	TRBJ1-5	ASSWGQGGIPQH
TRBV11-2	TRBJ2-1	ASSLNRNEQF
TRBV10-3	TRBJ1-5	AISGNSNQPQH
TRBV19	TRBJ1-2	ASRATTGGASGYT
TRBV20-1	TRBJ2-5	SANAGAPRETQY
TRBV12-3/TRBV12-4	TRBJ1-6	ASSGTGFDSPLH
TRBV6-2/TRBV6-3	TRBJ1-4	ASSYAGIPIEKLF
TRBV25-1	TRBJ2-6	ASSDSPGASGANVLT
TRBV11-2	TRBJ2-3	ASSPPLDTQY
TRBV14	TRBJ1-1	ASSQDNGGSTEAF
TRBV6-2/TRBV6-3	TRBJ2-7	ACSYIREQY
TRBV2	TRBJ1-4	ASRRVEGEKLF
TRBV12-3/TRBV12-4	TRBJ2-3	ASSLGRFGTGDNTDTQY
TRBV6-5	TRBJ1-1	ASSYSALSEAF
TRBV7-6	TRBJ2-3	ASSLGPSSGGTDTQY
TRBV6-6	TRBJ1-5	ASSHQNSNQPQH
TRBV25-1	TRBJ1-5	ASSENRHEDQPQH
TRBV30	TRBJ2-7	AWSTGTGYEQY
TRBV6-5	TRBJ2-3	ASRGLADTQY
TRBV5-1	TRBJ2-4	ASSPLQGPKNIQY
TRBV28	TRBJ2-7	ASKDVAYEQY
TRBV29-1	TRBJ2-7	SVEVGDRGYEQY
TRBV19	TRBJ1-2	ASTGQFNYGYT
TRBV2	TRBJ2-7	ASSEGVGYEQY
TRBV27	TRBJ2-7	ASSWTGKGYEQY
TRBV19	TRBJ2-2	AGGTGGDTGELF
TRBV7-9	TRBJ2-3	ASSLARRGSVADTQY
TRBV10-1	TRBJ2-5	ASSPGTGEVETQY
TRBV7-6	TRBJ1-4	ASSRAVTGQLF
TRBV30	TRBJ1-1	AWRVSWNTEAF
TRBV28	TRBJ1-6	ASSSGFPLH
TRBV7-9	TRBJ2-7	ASSLTDSYEQY
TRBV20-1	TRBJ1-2	SAPSGNGYT
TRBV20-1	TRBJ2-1	SARPSIWGGYNEQF
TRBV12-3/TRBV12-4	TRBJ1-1	ASSTGGVGTEAF
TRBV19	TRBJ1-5	ASSVRSSNQPQH
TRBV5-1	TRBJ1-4	ASSDTGRTNEKLF
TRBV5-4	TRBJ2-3	ASSLGGGSTDTQY
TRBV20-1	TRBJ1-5	SARDGARGYYQPQH
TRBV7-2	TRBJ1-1	ASSLVRTGNTEVF
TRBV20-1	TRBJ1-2	SARVGDRPYGYT
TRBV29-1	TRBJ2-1	SETGTSGGAQF
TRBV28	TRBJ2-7	ASSPRMDTSYEQY
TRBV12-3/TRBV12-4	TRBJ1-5	ASTGRLNQPQH
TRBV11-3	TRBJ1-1	ASSFGPGTEAF
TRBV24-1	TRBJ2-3	ATSDPKTGLSTDTQY
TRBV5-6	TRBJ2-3	ASSTPWGTDTQY
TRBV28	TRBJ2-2	ASRPSRPTGELF
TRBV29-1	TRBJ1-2	SVEDLRDTHYGYT